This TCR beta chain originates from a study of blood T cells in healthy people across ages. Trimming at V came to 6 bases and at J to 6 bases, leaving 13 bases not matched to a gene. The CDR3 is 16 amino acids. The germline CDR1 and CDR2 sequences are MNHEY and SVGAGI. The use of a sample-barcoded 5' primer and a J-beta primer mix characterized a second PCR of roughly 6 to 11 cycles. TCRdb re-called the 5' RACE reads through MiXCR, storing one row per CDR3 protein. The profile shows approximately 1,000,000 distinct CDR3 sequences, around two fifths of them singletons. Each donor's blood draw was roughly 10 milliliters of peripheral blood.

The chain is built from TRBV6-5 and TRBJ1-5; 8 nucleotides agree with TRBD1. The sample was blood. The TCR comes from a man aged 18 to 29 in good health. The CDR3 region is CASRRQGSIFVQPQHF. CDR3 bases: TGTGCCAGCAGGCGACAGGGGTCCATTTTCGTTCAGCCCCAGCATTTT.